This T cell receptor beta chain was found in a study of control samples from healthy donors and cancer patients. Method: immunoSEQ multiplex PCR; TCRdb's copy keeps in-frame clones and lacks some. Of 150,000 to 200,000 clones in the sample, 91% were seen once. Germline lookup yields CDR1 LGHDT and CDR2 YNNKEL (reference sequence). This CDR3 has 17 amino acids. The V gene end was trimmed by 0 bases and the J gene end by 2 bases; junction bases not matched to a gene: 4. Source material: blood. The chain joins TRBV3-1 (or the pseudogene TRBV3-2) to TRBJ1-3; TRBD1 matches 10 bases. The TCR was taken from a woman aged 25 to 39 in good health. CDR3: CASSQEFGTGAGNTIYF. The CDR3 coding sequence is TGTGCCAGCAGCCAAGAGTTCGGGACAGGGGCTGGAAACACCATATATTTT.